Presented here are 21 T cell receptor beta chains from one specimen sequenced in a study of T cell responses to AZD1222 COVID-19 vaccine. Profiling relied on immunoSEQ multiplex PCR, and the TCRdb table lists in-frame clones only, not all of them. Here the sample spans over 150,000 clones, about nine tenths being singletons. This specimen consisted of peripheral blood, obtained on day 0 of AZD1222 vaccination. The receptors derive from an adult in good health.

The V and J genes are TRBV19 and TRBJ2-3; possible D gene TRBD2, 6 bases. Trimming took 7 bases from V and 3 from J, leaving 17 bases between them. CDR1 is LNHDA and CDR2 is SQIVND in the germline V gene (reference sequence). There are 15 residues in the CDR3. CDR3 nucleotide sequence: TGTGCCAGTACCCGCTCGGGACTTGGGACAGATACGCAGTATTTT. Protein product: CASTRSGLGTDTQYF.

This chain links TRBV5-1 with TRBJ1-6; no clear D gene. The germline CDR1 and CDR2 sequences are SGHRS and YFSETQ. The CDR3 is 16 residues long. The V gene lost 0 bases and the J gene lost 0 bases, with 7 bases spanning the gap. The CDR3 region has the DNA TGCGCCAGCAGCTTGGAGCGGAGCTCCTATAATTCACCCCTCCACTTT. It encodes CASSLERSSYNSPLHF.

This clone was seen just once. The chain carries TRBV18 and TRBJ2-1; 7 positions match TRBD1. Germline V CDR1 and CDR2: KGHSH, LQKENI. V was pared by 6 bases and J by 4 bases, with 12 bases of the junction left unmatched. The CDR3 loop spans 16 amino acids. CDR3 protein: CASSPIKGAGYNEQFF. The CDR3 DNA reads TGTGCCAGCTCCCCCATTAAGGGGGCGGGTTACAATGAGCAGTTCTTC.

This chain uses TRBV9 with TRBJ2-2, with 8 bases that match TRBD2. Germline CDR1 SGDLS, CDR2 YYNGEE. After removal of 0 bases from V and 4 bases from J, the junction contained 5 bases not matched to a gene. CDR3 length: 16 amino acids. The CDR3 protein is CASSVGGRGATGELFF. In nucleotides, the CDR3 is TGTGCCAGCAGCGTAGGAGGGCGGGGGGCCACCGGGGAGCTGTTTTTT.

The chain joins TRBV6-1 to TRBJ1-1; 11 bases align to TRBD1. The junction had 5 bases not matched to a gene; V was cut back by 4 bases and J by 1 base. The CDR3 runs 16 residues. CDR1 is MNHNS, CDR2 SASEGT, per germline. The chain's CDR3 is CASSGGQGVRNTEAFF. The CDR3, as DNA: TGTGCCAGCAGTGGGGGACAGGGGGTAAGGAACACTGAAGCTTTCTTT.

J is TRBJ1-1 and V is TRBV11-1, with D hard to call. The germline V and J ends were trimmed by 3 bases and 0 bases, with 8 bases remaining between them. This CDR3 has 14 residues. Germline V CDR1 and CDR2: SGHAT, FQDESV (reference sequence). The DNA for the CDR3 is TGTGCCAGCAGCTTTCAGGCTGTGAACACTGAAGCTTTCTTT. It translates to CASSFQAVNTEAFF.

The rearrangement links TRBV21-1 to TRBJ1-5. TRBV21-1 is tagged as a pseudogene. This CDR3 comprises 12 residues. The CDR3 DNA reads TGTGCCAGCAGCAAAGCAGGTCAGCCCCAGCATTTT. Amino acids: CASSKAGQPQHF.

The chain links TRBV3-1 (or the pseudogene TRBV3-2) to TRBJ2-5; either TRBD1 or TRBD2 may fit D (6 bases each). V was trimmed by 0 bases and J by 13 bases, leaving 15 bases between them. The germline CDR1 and CDR2 sequences are LGHDT and YNNKEL (reference sequence). The CDR3 runs to 13 residues. The chain's CDR3 is CASSQDRPGATYF. In DNA form, the CDR3 reads TGTGCCAGCAGCCAAGATCGGCCGGGGGCCACGTACTTC.

The chain couples TRBV5-1 to TRBJ2-7; 8 positions agree with TRBD1. The CDR3 is 15 amino acids. Germline assignment: CDR1 SGHRS and CDR2 YFSETQ. The V gene end was trimmed by 4 bases and the J gene end by 4 bases; junction bases not matched to a gene: 10. CDR3 loop: CASSPGQGSTYEQYF. The CDR3 bases are TGCGCCAGCAGCCCTGGACAGGGATCGACTTACGAGCAGTACTTC.

This clone is a singleton in its sample. The chain has TRBV7-2 and TRBJ1-1; D gene uncertain. The CDR3 length is 13 residues. Between the trimmed V and J ends, which lost 3 bases and 6 bases, there was a span of 11 bases. The germline gives CDR1 SGHTA, CDR2 FQGNSA. Written as DNA, the CDR3 is TGTGCCAGCAGCTTCCTTGGATGGGCTGAAGCTTTCTTT. Its translation: CASSFLGWAEAFF.

The V call is TRBV30, the J call TRBJ1-3; 9 nucleotides line up with TRBD1. This CDR3 comprises 17 residues. Germline assignment: CDR1 GTSNPN and CDR2 SVGIG (reference sequence). J gave up 1 base and V 2 bases, and 9 bases lay outside the gene matches. The CDR3 region has the DNA TGTGCCTGGAGTCGGGACAGGGTGGCGAATTCTGGAAACACCATATATTTT. Translation gives CAWSRDRVANSGNTIYF.

The chain has TRBV7-9 and TRBJ1-1; D possibly corresponds to TRBD1 (6 bases). The CDR3 consists of 12 residues. The V and J ends lost 6 bases and 5 bases respectively, with 10 bases between them. Germline loops: CDR1 SEHNR, CDR2 FQNEAQ (reference sequence). CDR3: CASSQGGTEAFF. CDR3 sequence (DNA): TGTGCCAGCAGTCAAGGGGGGACTGAAGCTTTCTTT.

The chain is built from TRBV6-2 or TRBV6-3 and TRBJ2-5; possibly TRBD1 for D (5 bases). The germline gives CDR1 MNHEY, CDR2 SVGEGT. The V and J ends lost 6 bases and 1 base respectively, with 15 bases between them. The CDR3 covers 15 residues. The chain's CDR3 is CASSPQWGLQETQYF. CDR3 sequence (DNA): TGTGCCAGCAGCCCCCAGTGGGGCCTCCAAGAGACCCAGTACTTC.

The chain joins TRBV5-1 to TRBJ1-1; D call uncertain. CDR3 size: 13 residues. Germline assignment: CDR1 SGHRS and CDR2 YFSETQ. The V end was cut by 3 bases, the J end by 0 bases, with 6 bases between. CDR3 sequence: CASSYELNTEAFF. In DNA form, the CDR3 reads TGCGCCAGCAGCTACGAACTGAACACTGAAGCTTTCTTT.

The V gene is TRBV29-1, the J gene TRBJ1-4; a weak D match, TRBD1 (6 bases). V gave up 7 bases and J gave up 7 bases, with 13 bases separating them. CDR3 length equals 12 residues. CDR1 is SQVTM, CDR2 ANQGSEA, per germline. The CDR3 coding sequence is TGCAGCGCCGGGACAAGTCTTGAAAAACTGTTTTTT. Amino acids: CSAGTSLEKLFF.

The V call is TRBV18, the J call TRBJ1-1, with D uncertain. Germline CDR1 KGHSH, CDR2 LQKENI. The CDR3 is made up of 15 amino acids. The V end lost 2 bases, the J end lost 5 bases, and 15 bases lay between the germline ends. This CDR3 reads CASSPEHRFETEAFF. The CDR3 nucleotides read TGTGCCAGCTCACCAGAACATAGGTTCGAAACTGAAGCTTTCTTT.

This chain links TRBV5-4 with TRBJ2-7, with D perhaps matching TRBD2 (6 bases). V lost 4 bases, J lost 6 bases, and 17 bases lay in between. Germline lookup yields CDR1 SGHNT and CDR2 YYREEE (reference sequence). The CDR3 totals 14 residues. CDR3 nucleotides: TGTGCCAGCAGCCCAAGGGACTCCCTGCTCGAGCAGTACTTC. Translated, it gives CASSPRDSLLEQYF.

This chain links TRBV5-8 with TRBJ2-2; no firm D call. V was clipped by 3 bases and J by 8 bases, with 26 bases between them. This CDR3 has 18 residues. Germline V lookup: CDR1 SGHTS, CDR2 YDEGEE. The CDR3, as DNA: TGTGCCAGCAGCTCCTTTGGAGTGCCCGGTAGGCGGTCTGGGGAGCTGTTTTTT. It specifies CASSSFGVPGRRSGELFF.

As for this clone: In the same sample, other DNA sequences code for this CDR3. V gene TRBV11-3 combines with J gene TRBJ2-5; 7 bases match TRBD2. Looked up from germline, CDR1 is SGHNT and CDR2 is YENEEA. With V trimmed by 5 bases and J by 4 bases, 4 bases remained unmatched. CDR3 size: 13 residues. This chain's CDR3 is CASSKWEGETQYF. DNA of the CDR3: TGTGCCAGCAGCAAATGGGAGGGAGAGACCCAGTACTTC. The full variable domain, in which reference TRBV11-3 and TRBJ2-5 provide the parts outside the CDR3, is EAGVVQSPRYKIIEKKQPVAFWCNPISGHNTLYWYLQNLGQGPELLIRYENEEAVDDSQLPKDRFSAERLKGVDSTLKIQPAELGDSAVYLCASSKWEGETQYFGPGTRLLVL.

The rearrangement uses TRBV27 and TRBJ1-6, with 7 bases aligning to TRBD1. The CDR3 totals 13 residues. V trimming: 10 bases; J trimming: 6 bases; junction bases outside the gene matches: 6. CDR1 and CDR2 (germline): MNHEY, SMNVEV (reference sequence). CDR3 residues: CATKGARNSPLHF. Here the CDR3 DNA reads TGTGCCACCAAGGGGGCGCGTAATTCACCCCTCCACTTT.

This chain uses TRBV7-9 with TRBJ1-3; TRBD1 is a possible D gene (5 bases). The length of the CDR3 is 14 residues. Germline values: CDR1 SEHNR, CDR2 FQNEAQ (reference sequence). V gave up 4 bases and J gave up 4 bases, with 11 bases separating them. CDR3: CASSYGQLGNTIYF. CDR3 sequence (DNA): TGTGCCAGCAGCTACGGACAACTAGGAAACACCATATATTTT.